This T cell receptor beta chain derives from a study of blood T cells in healthy people across ages. The authors ran a second PCR of 7 to 11 cycles using a sample-barcoded 5' primer and a J-beta primer mix. TCRdb called the 5' RACE reads again in MiXCR, with one record for every CDR3 protein. The data contain roughly 1,500,000 distinct CDR3 sequences, approximately 32% of them singletons. This clonotype was seen more than once but under ten times. Total RNA was extracted at no less than 6 micrograms per sample. Sequencing was performed on blood. The receptor's source is a woman aged 25 to 39 in good health.

The CDR3 protein is CSAGGEVNGEQYF. CDR3 in DNA: TGCAGTGCAGGAGGGGAAGTAAACGGCGAGCAGTACTTC. This rearrangement joins TRBV20-1 to TRBJ2-7; perhaps TRBD2 as D (6 bases). This CDR3 is built from 13 residues. The V end lost 6 bases, the J end lost 6 bases, and 18 bases lay between the germline ends. Germline CDR1 reads DFQATT; CDR2 reads SNEGSKA (reference sequence).